This passage covers 18 T cell receptor beta chains from one sample sequenced in a study of blood T cell repertoires in COVID-19. Sequencing was performed with immunoSEQ multiplex PCR; in TCRdb, only in-frame clones are kept and a portion is missing. The profile shows under 500,000 clones, around nine tenths of them singletons. Sequences were obtained from peripheral blood. These receptors came from a woman aged 25 to 39 with acute or convalescent COVID-19.

This clone occurred a few times. The V gene is TRBV5-1, the J gene TRBJ2-7, with TRBD2 matching 14 bases. CDR3 size: 14 residues. Germline V gene lookup returns CDR1 SGHRS and CDR2 YFSETQ. V lost 4 bases, J lost 10 bases, and 7 bases stayed unmatched. The DNA for the CDR3 is TGCGCCAGCAGCCCCGGGACTAGCGGGGGAGGACAGTACTTC. It codes for CASSPGTSGGGQYF.

This clone has a single count. The chain joins TRBV18 to TRBJ1-3; TRBD1 is a possible D gene (5 bases). CDR3 length: 16 amino acids. Deletions cut 2 bases from V and 3 bases from J, with 14 bases between. CDR1 KGHSH and CDR2 LQKENI come from the germline V gene. The DNA of the CDR3 is TGTGCCAGCTCACCATCCGGGGGTTCAAGTGGAAACACCATATATTTT. It encodes CASSPSGGSSGNTIYF.

This chain uses TRBV11-2 with TRBJ2-1, with 8 positions matching TRBD2. The V gene end was trimmed by 5 bases and the J gene end by 10 bases; junction bases not matched to a gene: 16. The CDR3 is made up of 16 amino acids. The germline V gene encodes CDR1 SGHAT and CDR2 FQNNGV. CDR3 nucleotides: TGTGCCAGCAGCCCCATCCTCCCTTTTGCGGGGGGCGAGCAGTTCTTC. Amino acids: CASSPILPFAGGEQFF. The full variable domain, completed using reference TRBV11-2 and TRBJ2-1, is EAGVAQSPRYKIIEKRQSVAFWCNPISGHATLYWYQQILGQGPKLLIQFQNNGVVDDSQLPKDRFSAERLKGVDSTLKIQPAKLEDSAVYLCASSPILPFAGGEQFFGPGTRLTVL.

The rearrangement links TRBV11-2 to TRBJ1-1; D ambiguous. The CDR3 extends over 17 amino acids. V gave up 1 base and J gave up 7 bases, with 22 bases separating them. Looked up from germline, CDR1 is SGHAT and CDR2 is FQNNGV. CDR3 residues: CASSLGPREWVAVEAFF. The CDR3 region has the DNA TGTGCCAGCAGCTTAGGCCCGCGTGAGTGGGTCGCGGTTGAAGCTTTCTTT.

The chain combines TRBV27 with TRBJ2-4; 8 nucleotides match TRBD1. The germline V gene has CDR1 MNHEY and CDR2 SMNVEV (reference sequence). V gave up 6 bases and J gave up 6 bases; unmatched junction bases: 10. This CDR3 has 15 residues. The chain's CDR3 is CASSPSQGARNIQYF. DNA for the CDR3: TGTGCCAGCAGCCCATCCCAGGGGGCAAGAAACATTCAGTACTTC.

V is TRBV21-1 and J is TRBJ2-7; the table names TRBD1, a call not compared with the DNA. TRBV21-1 is listed as a pseudogene. The CDR3 consists of 14 residues. CDR3 in DNA: TGTGCCAGCAGCTCACCAGGGGGCGTCTACGAGCAGTACTTC. Translated: CASSSPGGVYEQYF.

The chain links TRBV2 to TRBJ1-3, with D uncertain. The CDR3 has 15 amino acids. The V end lost 4 bases, the J end lost 1 base, and 11 bases lay between the germline ends. The germline V gene has CDR1 SNHLY and CDR2 FYNNEI. The CDR3 reads CASSGAVASGNTIYF. Written as DNA, the CDR3 is TGTGCCAGCAGTGGTGCTGTAGCGTCTGGAAACACCATATATTTT.

The rearrangement uses TRBV6-5 and TRBJ1-4; possibly TRBD1 for D (6 bases). Germline V gene data show CDR1 as MNHEY and CDR2 as SVGAGI. V lost 9 bases to trimming and J lost 7 bases, with 15 bases between them. The CDR3 has 13 residues. Here the CDR3 DNA reads TGTGCCAGAAGGGGTCCACAGGGTGAAAAACTGTTTTTT. Protein product: CARRGPQGEKLFF.

The chain uses TRBV2 and TRBJ2-7; 7 positions match TRBD2. Germline V gene lookup returns CDR1 SNHLY and CDR2 FYNNEI. The length of the CDR3 is 15 residues. J lost 2 bases, V lost 6 bases, and 10 bases had no gene match. The CDR3: CASSLAGVSPYEQYF. CDR3 DNA sequence: TGTGCCAGCAGCCTCGCGGGGGTGAGCCCCTACGAGCAGTACTTC.

This chain connects TRBV30 to TRBJ2-2, with TRBD1 identical over 12 bases. The CDR3 runs to 20 residues. V lost 4 bases and J lost 4; bases outside the gene matches: 19. The germline V gene has CDR1 GTSNPN and CDR2 SVGIG (reference sequence). CDR3 DNA: TGTGCCTGGAACCAACTCCCCGGGGACAGGGGGCGGGTATCCACCGGGGAGCTGTTTTTT. Translated, it gives CAWNQLPGDRGRVSTGELFF.

The chain has TRBV7-9 and TRBJ2-7; possibly TRBD1 for D (6 bases). Trimming took 7 bases from V and 5 from J, leaving 12 bases between them. The germline V gene has CDR1 SEHNR and CDR2 FQNEAQ (reference sequence). The CDR3 covers 12 residues. DNA for the CDR3: TGTGCCAGCACCTTTAACAGGGACGAGCAGTACTTC. Its translation: CASTFNRDEQYF.

The chain couples TRBV12-2 to TRBJ1-6; the D call of TRBD1 is as the table states it, not checked on the DNA. TRBV12-2 is designated a pseudogene. There are 16 residues in the CDR3. The CDR3 coding sequence is TGTGCAAGTCGCTTAGGCCCCAGTATTTTTCATTCACCCCTCCACTTT. It translates to CASRLGPSIFHSPLHF.

The chain couples TRBV19 to TRBJ2-2, with 7 bases matching TRBD2. V lost 1 base to trimming and J lost 0 bases; unmatched junction nucleotides: 2. CDR1 and CDR2 from the germline V gene are LNHDA and SQIVND (reference sequence). This CDR3 is 16 amino acids long. CDR3 in DNA: TGTGCCAGTAGTATAGGTCGGGGGGCGAACACCGGGGAGCTGTTTTTT. Amino acids: CASSIGRGANTGELFF.

The V call is TRBV5-1, the J call TRBJ2-1; weak D call: TRBD1 (6 bases). The CDR3 has 12 amino acids. Per germline, CDR1 SGHRS and CDR2 YFSETQ. Trimming shortened V by 0 bases and J by 15 bases, and 13 bases separated the two germline ends. CDR3 region: CASSLEPGQTFF. In DNA form, the CDR3 reads TGCGCCAGCAGCTTGGAGCCGGGACAAACGTTCTTC.

This chain links TRBV7-6 with TRBJ2-7; 8 bases agree with TRBD1. Germline V lookup: CDR1 SGHVS, CDR2 FNYEAQ. V lost 5 bases to trimming and J lost 6 bases; unmatched junction nucleotides: 15. The CDR3 extends over 16 amino acids. The CDR3 bases are TGTGCCAGCAGCCTCCTACCTTCGACAGGGGAAGCCGAGCAGTACTTC. Encoded protein: CASSLLPSTGEAEQYF.

This chain joins TRBV7-2 and TRBJ1-1; 8 bases agree with TRBD1. The CDR3 spans 15 residues. Germline V gene sequence: CDR1 SGHTA, CDR2 FQGNSA. The ends lost 5 bases at V and 2 bases at J; junction bases unmatched: 7. CDR3 amino acids: CASSRPQGANTEAFF. The CDR3 DNA reads as TGTGCCAGCAGCAGACCCCAGGGGGCAAACACTGAAGCTTTCTTT.

The chain employs TRBV27 and TRBJ1-1, with 7 positions matching TRBD1. V gave up 5 bases and J gave up 4 bases; unmatched junction bases: 7. The germline V gene encodes CDR1 MNHEY and CDR2 SMNVEV (reference sequence). The CDR3 totals 14 residues. The CDR3 DNA reads as TGTGCCAGCAGTACCAGACAGGGAGGCACTGAAGCTTTCTTT. The encoded protein is CASSTRQGGTEAFF.

This clone was detected a few times. The chain couples TRBV6-5 to TRBJ2-7, with 7 bases aligning to TRBD2. In germline, CDR1 is MNHEY, CDR2 SVGAGI. The CDR3 runs to 13 residues. Trimming removed 8 bases from V and 3 bases from J; junction bases left unmatched: 7. Here the CDR3 reads CASRLAGDYEQYF. The CDR3 nucleotides read TGTGCCAGCCGACTTGCGGGGGACTACGAGCAGTACTTC.